The 27 T cell receptor beta chains listed next were all sequenced from one sample in a study of blood T cells in healthy people across ages. Sample-barcoded 5' priming and a J-beta primer mix drove a second PCR of roughly 6 to 12 cycles. One entry per CDR3 protein, called by TCRdb with MiXCR from the 5' RACE reads. This sample has about 1.5 million distinct CDR3 sequences, with approximately 43% found just once. The sample consisted of blood. The receptors derive from a woman aged 18-30 years in good health.

This clonotype was seen a few times. CDR3 loop: CASSQVGGGVAETQYF. Here the CDR3 DNA reads TGCGCCAGCAGCCAAGTCGGTGGGGGAGTTGCGGAGACCCAGTACTTC. This chain connects TRBV4-1 to TRBJ2-5; D is tentatively TRBD1 or TRBD2 (5 bases each). In germline, CDR1 is MGHRA, CDR2 YSYEKL. The V and J ends lost 1 base and 5 bases respectively, with 17 bases between them. There are 16 residues in the CDR3.

There are a few counts of this clonotype. The chain uses TRBV10-3 and TRBJ2-6; TRBD1 aligns across 8 bases. This CDR3 has 14 residues. Germline CDR1 ENHRY, CDR2 SYGVKD. V shed 9 bases and J 2 bases; nucleotides not matched to a gene: 3. The DNA for the CDR3 is TGTGCCATTGGACAGGGCGCTGGGGCCAACGTCCTGACTTTC. Protein: CAIGQGAGANVLTF.

This chain links TRBV6-1 with TRBJ2-5, with D possibly matching TRBD1 (6 bases). Trimming took 8 bases from V and 4 from J, leaving 14 bases between them. Per germline, CDR1 MNHNS and CDR2 SASEGT. The CDR3 runs 13 residues. Here the CDR3 DNA reads TGTGCCAGCCAGGGGATGTTAGGAGAGACCCAGTACTTC. Translation: CASQGMLGETQYF.

This chain links TRBV7-9 with TRBJ2-1; TRBD1 might be the D (5 bases). Germline lookup yields CDR1 SEHNR and CDR2 FQNEAQ (reference sequence). The CDR3 totals 15 residues. Trimming shortened V by 3 bases and J by 4 bases, and 13 bases separated the two germline ends. The CDR3 region is CASSLDTSIYNEQFF. Here the CDR3 DNA reads TGTGCCAGCAGCTTGGACACTTCCATTTACAATGAGCAGTTCTTC. Together with reference TRBV7-9 and TRBJ2-1, the CDR3 gives the full variable domain: DTGVSQNPRHKITKRGQNVTFRCDPISEHNRLYWYRQTLGQGPEFLTYFQNEAQLEKSRLLSDRFSAERPKGSFSTLEIQRTEQGDSAMYLCASSLDTSIYNEQFFGPGTRLTVL.

The chain is built from TRBV4-3 and TRBJ1-1; the D gene is possibly TRBD1 (5 bases). V shed 9 bases and J shed 1 base, with 6 bases lying between them. Looked up from germline, CDR1 is LGHNA and CDR2 is YSLEER. CDR3 length equals 11 residues. The CDR3 DNA is TGCGCCAGGGGGGAGAACACTGAAGCTTTCTTT. This encodes CARGENTEAFF.

This clonotype was counted a few times. The rearrangement links TRBV15 to TRBJ1-4; no reliable D call. This CDR3 contains 13 residues. Trimming pared 1 base from V and 8 bases from J, leaving 8 bases between. Germline V CDR1 and CDR2: LNHNV, YYDKDF (reference sequence). CDR3 DNA: TGTGCCACCAGCAGAGCTTTTCGGGAAAAACTGTTTTTT. Protein sequence: CATSRAFREKLFF.

The CDR3 nucleotides read TGTGCCAGCAGCGGATATAGCGGGGGGCACCCAGATACGCAGTATTTT. Protein product: CASSGYSGGHPDTQYF. This rearrangement joins TRBV13 to TRBJ2-3; 10 bases fit TRBD2. CDR3 length equals 16 residues. Trimming took 5 bases from V and 4 from J; bases not matched to a gene: 9. The germline CDR1 and CDR2 sequences are PRHDT and FYEKMQ (reference sequence).

In its sample, this clonotype was seen a few times. V is TRBV5-6 and J is TRBJ2-3; D is ambiguous. Germline V gene sequence: CDR1 SGHDT, CDR2 YYEEEE. The CDR3 sequence is 11 residues long. V lost 2 bases and J lost 6, with 4 bases in between. The CDR3 DNA reads as TGTGCCAGCAGCTTTGACGATACGCAGTATTTT. Its translation is CASSFDDTQYF.

This clonotype was counted only a few times. This rearrangement joins TRBV29-1 to TRBJ1-2, with TRBD1 matching 7 bases. This CDR3 is built from 14 residues. Germline trimming cut 6 bases from V and 2 bases from J; bases unmatched to any gene: 9. Germline assignment: CDR1 SQVTM and CDR2 ANQGSEA. The CDR3: CSVRQGGGNYGYTF. Written as DNA, the CDR3 is TGCAGCGTGCGACAGGGCGGCGGAAACTATGGCTACACCTTC. The full variable domain, rest sourced from reference TRBV29-1 and TRBJ1-2, is SAVISQKPSRDICQRGTSLTIQCQVDSQVTMMFWYRQQPGQSLTLIATANQGSEATYESGFVIDKFPISRPNLTFSTLTVSNMSPEDSSIYLCSVRQGGGNYGYTFGSGTRLTVV.

The rearrangement joins TRBV7-9 to TRBJ2-1; D is undetermined. The CDR3 is made up of 12 amino acids. The germline V gene has CDR1 SEHNR and CDR2 FQNEAQ (reference sequence). V lost 0 bases and J lost 15, with 12 bases in between. The CDR3, as DNA: TGTGCCAGCAGCTTAGCCGGAACATTAGGGTTCTTC. Its translation: CASSLAGTLGFF.

V gene TRBV29-1 combines with J gene TRBJ2-1; D call uncertain. CDR3 length: 14 amino acids. Trimming cost V 6 bases and J 10 bases, with 22 bases left between them. CDR1 is SQVTM, CDR2 ANQGSEA, per germline. CDR3 protein: CSVYLGLADKEQFF. CDR3 nucleotides: TGCAGCGTCTACCTGGGGTTAGCCGATAAGGAGCAGTTCTTC.

The rearrangement links TRBV9 to TRBJ2-3, with D perhaps matching TRBD2 (7 bases). V lost 3 bases and J 3 bases, leaving 17 bases between the germline ends. Germline values: CDR1 SGDLS, CDR2 YYNGEE. CDR3 length: 16 amino acids. The CDR3 is CASSGSGGAGTDTQYF. Here the CDR3 DNA reads TGTGCCAGCAGCGGCTCGGGGGGCGCGGGGACAGATACGCAGTATTTT.

This sequence joins TRBV20-1 and TRBJ1-5, with D unclear. This CDR3 contains 8 residues. CDR1 is DFQATT and CDR2 is SNEGSKA in the germline V gene (reference sequence). CDR3 loop: CKDQPQHF. In nucleotides, the CDR3 is TGCAAAGATCAGCCCCAGCATTTT.

The chain carries TRBV20-1 and TRBJ1-2; 7 bases agree with TRBD1. J lost 10 bases, V lost 1 base, and 3 bases had no gene match. Germline values: CDR1 DFQATT, CDR2 SNEGSKA (reference sequence). The CDR3 contains 11 residues. The CDR3 DNA reads as TGCAGTGCTAGAGGCAGGGGGAACTACACCTTC. It encodes CSARGRGNYTF.

The J gene is TRBJ2-2, the V gene TRBV27, with 16 bases aligning to TRBD2. Germline CDR1 reads MNHEY; CDR2 reads SMNVEV (reference sequence). J lost 14 bases, V lost 0 bases, and 9 bases had no gene match. The CDR3 runs 17 residues. CDR3 nucleotides: TGTGCCAGCAGTTTATCAGGGACTAGCGGGAGGGCCCAAGAACTGTTTTTT. Encoded protein: CASSLSGTSGRAQELFF.

The chain combines TRBV3-1 with TRBJ1-2, with D uncertain. Trimming shortened V by 2 bases and J by 2 bases, and 12 bases separated the two germline ends. Per the germline V gene, CDR1 is LGHDT and CDR2 is YNNKEL (reference sequence). CDR3 size: 15 residues. The CDR3 coding sequence is TGTGCCAGCAGCCAATCAGCAACGTGGAACTATGGCTACACCTTC. Translated, it gives CASSQSATWNYGYTF.

The V call is TRBV4-1, the J call TRBJ1-3; D is undetermined. Trimming stripped 1 base from V and 4 bases from J, with 14 bases between. From germline, CDR1 is MGHRA and CDR2 YSYEKL. CDR3 length equals 16 residues. CDR3: CASSQVGRISGNTIYF. Written as DNA, the CDR3 is TGCGCCAGCAGCCAAGTCGGCAGAATCTCAGGAAACACCATATATTTT.

This clonotype occurred a few times. CDR3 in DNA: TGTGCCTGGAGGGTCGGTAACTATGGCTACACCTTC. As protein: CAWRVGNYGYTF. The chain links TRBV30 to TRBJ1-2; no definite D call. The CDR3 consists of 12 residues. Germline V lookup: CDR1 GTSNPN, CDR2 SVGIG (reference sequence). The V end lost 3 bases, the J end lost 1 base, and 6 bases lay between the germline ends.

This sequence joins TRBV12-3 or TRBV12-4 and TRBJ2-3; D unclear. V was shortened by 5 bases and J by 1 base, with 13 bases between the two germline ends. The CDR3 is made up of 15 amino acids. The DNA of the CDR3 is TGTGCCAGCAGTCCAGGTAGACCGGGCACAGATACGCAGTATTTT. Its protein product is CASSPGRPGTDTQYF.

The V gene is TRBV6-6, the J gene TRBJ2-1; D might be TRBD1 (6 bases). Germline V lookup: CDR1 MNHNY, CDR2 SVGAGI (reference sequence). CDR3 size: 14 residues. V was trimmed by 6 bases and J by 5 bases, leaving 14 bases between them. CDR3 DNA: TGTGCCAGCAGCCTCACCAGGGGACACAATGAGCAGTTCTTC. Amino acid sequence: CASSLTRGHNEQFF.

The gene calls are TRBV7-9 and TRBJ2-7; the D gene could be TRBD1 or TRBD2 (6 bases each). The CDR3 covers 15 residues. CDR1 is SEHNR and CDR2 is FQNEAQ in the germline V gene (reference sequence). The V end was cut by 2 bases, the J end by 1 base, with 12 bases between. CDR3 sequence (DNA): TGTGCCAGCAGCTTAATGGGGGGCACATCCTACGAGCAGTACTTC. Its protein product is CASSLMGGTSYEQYF.

As to this clonotype: An end of the junction does not agree with germline; a read error may underlie this. The gene calls are TRBV7-2 and TRBJ2-3; 13 positions match TRBD2. The CDR3 totals 18 residues. Germline CDR1 and CDR2: SGHTA and FQGNSA. CDR3 loop: CASSRGTSGAASTETQYF. Here the CDR3 DNA reads TGTGCCAGCAGCCGGGGGACTAGCGGGGCGGCTAGCACAGAGACGCAGTATTTT.

This clonotype was counted a few times. The V and J genes are TRBV12-3 or TRBV12-4 and TRBJ2-1, with a tentative D call TRBD2 (6 bases). With 2 bases removed from V and 1 base from J, the gap between germline ends came to 9 bases. The CDR3 contains 15 residues. CDR3 region: CASSLFSGSYNEQFF. In DNA, the CDR3 is TGTGCCAGCAGTTTATTTAGCGGTTCCTACAATGAGCAGTTCTTC.

Only a few counts were recorded for this clonotype. This sequence joins TRBV3-1 and TRBJ2-1, with D possibly being TRBD2 (6 bases). The CDR3 loop spans 15 amino acids. V was pared by 5 bases and J by 4 bases, with 15 bases between. Germline CDR1 and CDR2: LGHDT and YNNKEL (reference sequence). CDR3 nucleotide sequence: TGTGCCAGCAGCGCCCGGGACTCAATTTACAATGAGCAGTTCTTC. The encoded protein is CASSARDSIYNEQFF.

Points on this clonotype: Possible read error: a much larger clone is one base away. J is TRBJ2-7 and V is TRBV25-1, with TRBD1 identical over 8 bases. The germline gives CDR1 MGHDK, CDR2 SYGVNS. The J segment lost 0 bases and the V segment lost 8 bases, leaving 3 bases of the junction unmatched. The CDR3 contains 13 residues. CDR3 bases: TGTGCCAGCTGTGGACAGGGCTCCTACGAGCAGTACTTC. Translated: CASCGQGSYEQYF.

The chain has TRBV24-1 and TRBJ2-7; 9 nucleotides align to TRBD1. Germline values: CDR1 KGHDR, CDR2 SFDVKD. The CDR3 is made up of 16 amino acids. V trimming: 4 bases; J trimming: 7 bases; junction bases outside the gene matches: 13. CDR3 bases: TGTGCCACCAGTGACCATCCGGGACAGGGTTATGGTGAGCAGTACTTC. Translating it yields CATSDHPGQGYGEQYF.

The CDR3 reads CASSQTADRLATEAFF. The CDR3 DNA sequence: TGTGCCAGCAGCCAAACGGCGGACAGATTGGCCACTGAAGCTTTCTTT. The chain uses TRBV4-2 and TRBJ1-1; D is possibly TRBD1 (6 bases). V was shortened by 2 bases and J by 4 bases, with 17 bases between the two germline ends. Per germline, CDR1 LGHNA and CDR2 YNFKEQ. The CDR3 has 16 residues.